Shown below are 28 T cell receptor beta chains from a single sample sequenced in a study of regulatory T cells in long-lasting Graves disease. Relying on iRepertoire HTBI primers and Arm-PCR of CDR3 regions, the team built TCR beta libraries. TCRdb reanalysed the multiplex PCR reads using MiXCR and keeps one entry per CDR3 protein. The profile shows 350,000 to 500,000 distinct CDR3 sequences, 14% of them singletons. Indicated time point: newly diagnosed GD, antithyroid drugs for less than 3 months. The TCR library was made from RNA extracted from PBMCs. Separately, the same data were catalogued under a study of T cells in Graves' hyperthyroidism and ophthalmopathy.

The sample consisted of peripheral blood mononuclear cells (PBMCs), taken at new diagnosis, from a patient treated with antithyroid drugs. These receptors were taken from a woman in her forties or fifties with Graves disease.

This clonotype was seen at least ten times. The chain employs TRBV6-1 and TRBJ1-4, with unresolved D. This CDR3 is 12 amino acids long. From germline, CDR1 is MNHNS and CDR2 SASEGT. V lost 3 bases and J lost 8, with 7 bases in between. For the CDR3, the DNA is TGTGCCAGCAGTGATGGGGAAGAAAAACTGTTTTTT. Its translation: CASSDGEEKLFF.

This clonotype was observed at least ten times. The CDR3 DNA reads as TGTGCCACAGGGACTAGCGGGATATATGAGCAGTTCTTC. It specifies CATGTSGIYEQFF. The chain has TRBV2 and TRBJ2-1; 13 bases fit TRBD2. CDR1 SNHLY and CDR2 FYNNEI come from the germline V gene. Trimming at V came to 10 bases and at J to 8 bases, leaving 5 bases not matched to a gene. The CDR3 length is 13 residues.

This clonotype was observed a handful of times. This CDR3 is CASSHDRGYQPQHF. For the CDR3, the DNA is TGTGCCAGCAGTCACGACAGGGGGTATCAGCCCCAGCATTTT. This chain connects TRBV28 to TRBJ1-5; 9 nucleotides align to TRBD1. The V segment lost 5 bases and the J segment 5 bases; nucleotides outside the gene matches: 4. This CDR3 contains 14 residues. Germline V lookup: CDR1 MDHEN, CDR2 SYDVKM. Based on the CDR3 plus reference TRBV28 and TRBJ1-5, the full variable domain is DVKVTQSSRYLVKRTGEKVFLECVQDMDHENMFWYRQDPGLGLRLIYFSYDVKMKEKGDIPEGYSVSREKKERFSLILESASTNQTSMYLCASSHDRGYQPQHFGDGTRLSIL.

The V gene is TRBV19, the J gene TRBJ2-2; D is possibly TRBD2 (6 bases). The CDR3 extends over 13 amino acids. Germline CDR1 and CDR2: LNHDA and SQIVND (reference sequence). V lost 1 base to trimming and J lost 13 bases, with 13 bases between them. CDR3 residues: CASSIGPGTALFF. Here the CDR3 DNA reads TGTGCCAGTAGTATAGGACCCGGGACTGCGCTGTTTTTT.

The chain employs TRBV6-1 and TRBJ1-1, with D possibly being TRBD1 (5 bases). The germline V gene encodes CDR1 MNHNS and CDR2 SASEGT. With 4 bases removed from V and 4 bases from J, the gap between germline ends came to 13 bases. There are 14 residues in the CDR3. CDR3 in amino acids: CASSVLGEGTEAFF. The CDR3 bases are TGTGCCAGCAGTGTCCTAGGGGAGGGCACTGAAGCTTTCTTT.

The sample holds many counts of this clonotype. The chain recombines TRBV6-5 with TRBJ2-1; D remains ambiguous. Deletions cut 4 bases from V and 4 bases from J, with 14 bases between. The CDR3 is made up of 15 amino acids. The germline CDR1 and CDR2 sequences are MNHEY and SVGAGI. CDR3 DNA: TGTGCCAGCAGTTCGTTATCGGGCTTGTACAATGAGCAGTTCTTC. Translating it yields CASSSLSGLYNEQFF.

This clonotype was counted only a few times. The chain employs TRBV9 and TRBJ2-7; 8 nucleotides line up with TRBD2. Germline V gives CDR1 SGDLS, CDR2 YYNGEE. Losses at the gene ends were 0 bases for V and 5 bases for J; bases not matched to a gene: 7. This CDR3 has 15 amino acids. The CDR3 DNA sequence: TGTGCCAGCAGCGTAGAACCAGCGGGAGTCGACGAGCAGTACTTC. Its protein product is CASSVEPAGVDEQYF.

CDR3 sequence (DNA): TGTGCCAGCAGCTTACAATCAGGGAACTACGAGCAGTACTTC. Protein sequence: CASSLQSGNYEQYF. The V call is TRBV7-6, the J call TRBJ2-7; TRBD1 might be the D (5 bases). CDR3 size: 14 residues. Trimming shortened V by 2 bases and J by 3 bases, and 11 bases separated the two germline ends. The V gene's germline CDR1 is SGHVS and CDR2 FNYEAQ.

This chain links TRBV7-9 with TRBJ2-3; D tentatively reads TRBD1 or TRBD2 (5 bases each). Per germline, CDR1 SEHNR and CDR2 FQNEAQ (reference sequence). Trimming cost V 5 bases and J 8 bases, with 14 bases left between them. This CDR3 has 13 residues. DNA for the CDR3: TGTGCCAGCAGCCCAACCGGGACCCTTACGCAGTATTTT. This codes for CASSPTGTLTQYF.

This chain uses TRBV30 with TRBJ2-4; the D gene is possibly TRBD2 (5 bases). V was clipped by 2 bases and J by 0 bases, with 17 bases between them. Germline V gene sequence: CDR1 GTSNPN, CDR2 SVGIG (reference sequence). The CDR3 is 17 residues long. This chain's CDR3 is CAWSRGSSNLAKNIQYF. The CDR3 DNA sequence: TGTGCCTGGAGTCGAGGGTCATCCAACTTAGCCAAAAACATTCAGTACTTC.

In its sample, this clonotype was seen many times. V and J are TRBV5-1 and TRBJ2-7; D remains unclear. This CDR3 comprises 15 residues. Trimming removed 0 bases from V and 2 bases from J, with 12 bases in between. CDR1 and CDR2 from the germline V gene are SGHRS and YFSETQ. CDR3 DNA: TGCGCCAGCAGCTTGGTGTCGGGTGGGACCTACGAGCAGTACTTC. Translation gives CASSLVSGGTYEQYF.

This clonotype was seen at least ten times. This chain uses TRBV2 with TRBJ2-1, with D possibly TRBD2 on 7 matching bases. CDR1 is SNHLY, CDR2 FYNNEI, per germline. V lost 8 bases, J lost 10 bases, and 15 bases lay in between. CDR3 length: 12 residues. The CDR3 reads CASAMEGGEQFF. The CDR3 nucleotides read TGTGCCAGCGCTATGGAGGGGGGGGAGCAGTTCTTC.

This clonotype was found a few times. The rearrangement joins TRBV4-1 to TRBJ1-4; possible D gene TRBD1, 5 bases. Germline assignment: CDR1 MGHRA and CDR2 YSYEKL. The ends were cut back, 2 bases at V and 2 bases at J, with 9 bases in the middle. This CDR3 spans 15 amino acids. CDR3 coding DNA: TGCGCCAGCAGCCAACCCAGGGAGACTAATGAAAAACTGTTTTTT. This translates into CASSQPRETNEKLFF.

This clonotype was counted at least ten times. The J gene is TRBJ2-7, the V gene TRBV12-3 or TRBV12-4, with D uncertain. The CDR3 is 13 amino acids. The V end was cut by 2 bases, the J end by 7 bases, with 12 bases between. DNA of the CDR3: TGTGCCAGCAGTTTACAGGACGGCATAGAGCAGTACTTC. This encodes CASSLQDGIEQYF.

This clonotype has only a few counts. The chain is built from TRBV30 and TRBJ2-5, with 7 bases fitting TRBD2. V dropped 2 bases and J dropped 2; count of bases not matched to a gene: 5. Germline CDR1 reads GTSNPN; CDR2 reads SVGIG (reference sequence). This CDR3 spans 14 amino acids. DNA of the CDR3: TGTGCCTGGAGTATAGGGGAGGGGCAAGAGACCCAGTACTTC. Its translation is CAWSIGEGQETQYF.

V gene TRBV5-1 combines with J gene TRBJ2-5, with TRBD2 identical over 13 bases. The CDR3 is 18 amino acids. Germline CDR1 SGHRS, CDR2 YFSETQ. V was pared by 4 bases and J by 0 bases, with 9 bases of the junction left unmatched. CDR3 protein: CASSGTSGTRSYQETQYF. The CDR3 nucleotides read TGCGCCAGCAGCGGGACTAGCGGGACCAGAAGTTACCAAGAGACCCAGTACTTC.

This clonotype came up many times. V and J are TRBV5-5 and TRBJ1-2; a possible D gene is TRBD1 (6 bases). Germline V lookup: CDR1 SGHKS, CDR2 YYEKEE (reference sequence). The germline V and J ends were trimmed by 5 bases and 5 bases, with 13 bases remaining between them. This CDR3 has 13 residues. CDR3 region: CASRLTGAYGYTF. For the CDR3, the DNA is TGTGCCAGCAGGCTAACGGGGGCGTATGGCTACACCTTC. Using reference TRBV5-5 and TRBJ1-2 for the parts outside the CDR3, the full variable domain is DAGVTQSPTHLIKTRGQQVTLRCSPISGHKSVSWYQQVLGQGPQFIFQYYEKEERGRGNFPDRFSARQFPNYSSELNVNALLLGDSALYLCASRLTGAYGYTFGSGTRLTVV.

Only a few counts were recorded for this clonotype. In DNA form, the CDR3 reads TGTGCCTGGAGCCCGACCCGGACTAGCGGATACTACAATGAGCAGTTCTTC. Protein sequence: CAWSPTRTSGYYNEQFF. V is TRBV30 and J is TRBJ2-1, with 10 bases that match TRBD2. In germline, CDR1 is GTSNPN, CDR2 SVGIG (reference sequence). The J segment lost 3 bases and the V segment lost 3 bases, leaving 11 bases of the junction unmatched. The CDR3 is made up of 17 amino acids.

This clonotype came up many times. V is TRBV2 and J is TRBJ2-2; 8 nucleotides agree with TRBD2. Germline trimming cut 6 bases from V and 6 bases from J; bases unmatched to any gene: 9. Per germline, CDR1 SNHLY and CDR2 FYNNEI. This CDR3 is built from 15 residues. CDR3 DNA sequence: TGTGCCAGCAGGGGGAGCGGGAGTAGGCCCGGGGAGCTGTTTTTT. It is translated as CASRGSGSRPGELFF.

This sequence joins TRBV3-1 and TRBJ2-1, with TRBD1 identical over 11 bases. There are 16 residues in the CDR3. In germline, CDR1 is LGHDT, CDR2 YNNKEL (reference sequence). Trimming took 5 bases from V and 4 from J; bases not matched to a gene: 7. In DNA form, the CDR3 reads TGTGCCAGCAGCGAAGGACAGGGGGCGCCGTACAATGAGCAGTTCTTC. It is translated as CASSEGQGAPYNEQFF.

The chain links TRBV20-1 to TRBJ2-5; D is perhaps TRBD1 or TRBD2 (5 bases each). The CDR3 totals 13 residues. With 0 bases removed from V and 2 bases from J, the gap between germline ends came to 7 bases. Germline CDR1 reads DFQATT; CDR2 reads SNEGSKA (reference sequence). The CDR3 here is CSARDWGQETQYF. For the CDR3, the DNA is TGCAGTGCTAGAGATTGGGGGCAAGAGACCCAGTACTTC.

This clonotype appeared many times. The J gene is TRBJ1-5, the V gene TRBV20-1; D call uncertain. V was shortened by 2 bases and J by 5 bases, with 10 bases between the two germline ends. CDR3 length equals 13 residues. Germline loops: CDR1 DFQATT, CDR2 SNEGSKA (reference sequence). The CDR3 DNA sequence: TGCAGTGCTAGATCTGGGGTTGATCAGCCCCAGCATTTT. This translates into CSARSGVDQPQHF.

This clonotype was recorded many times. Here the CDR3 reads CSVRTGGGYEQYF. CDR3 nucleotide sequence: TGCAGCGTGCGGACAGGGGGGGGGTACGAGCAGTACTTC. The chain uses TRBV29-1 and TRBJ2-7; 10 bases map to TRBD1. With V trimmed by 6 bases and J by 4 bases, 6 bases remained unmatched. Germline V gives CDR1 SQVTM, CDR2 ANQGSEA. The CDR3 is 13 residues long.

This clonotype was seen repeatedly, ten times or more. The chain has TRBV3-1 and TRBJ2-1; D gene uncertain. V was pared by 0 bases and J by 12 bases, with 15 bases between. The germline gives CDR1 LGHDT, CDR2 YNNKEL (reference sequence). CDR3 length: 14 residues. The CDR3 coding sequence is TGTGCCAGCAGCCAAGAATTCCGGCCGTCAGGGCAGTTCTTC. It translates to CASSQEFRPSGQFF.

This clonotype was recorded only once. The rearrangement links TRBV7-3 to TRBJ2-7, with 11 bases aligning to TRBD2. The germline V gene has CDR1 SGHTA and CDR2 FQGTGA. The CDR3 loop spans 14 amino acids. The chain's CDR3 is CASEPRLAGGEQYV. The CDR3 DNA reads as TGTGCCAGCGAGCCCCGGCTAGCGGGAGGAGAGCAGTATGTC.

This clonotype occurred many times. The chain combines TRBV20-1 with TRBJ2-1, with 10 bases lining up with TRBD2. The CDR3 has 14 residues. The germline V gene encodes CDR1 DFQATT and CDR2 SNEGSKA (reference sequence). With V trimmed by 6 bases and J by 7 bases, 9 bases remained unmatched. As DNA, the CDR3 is TGCAGTGCCGAAACTAGCGGGAAAGGTAATGAGCAGTTCTTC. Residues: CSAETSGKGNEQFF.

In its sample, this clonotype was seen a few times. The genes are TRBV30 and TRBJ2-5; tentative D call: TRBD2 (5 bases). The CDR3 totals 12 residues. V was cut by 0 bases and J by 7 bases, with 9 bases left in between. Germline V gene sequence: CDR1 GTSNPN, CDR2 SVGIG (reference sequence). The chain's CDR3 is CAWSVLRGTQYF. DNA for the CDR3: TGTGCCTGGAGTGTACTTCGGGGGACCCAGTACTTC.

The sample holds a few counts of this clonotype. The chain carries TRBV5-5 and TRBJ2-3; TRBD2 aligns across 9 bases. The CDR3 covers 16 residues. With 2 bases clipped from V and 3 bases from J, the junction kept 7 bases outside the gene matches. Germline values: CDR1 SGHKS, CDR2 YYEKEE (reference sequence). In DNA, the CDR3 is TGTGCCAGCAGCTTAACGGGCGGGAGGGGTACAGATACGCAGTATTTT. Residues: CASSLTGGRGTDTQYF.